Listed below are T cell receptor beta chains from one sample, sequenced in a study of blood T cell repertoires in COVID-19. Libraries were prepared by immunoSEQ multiplex PCR; TCRdb keeps only in-frame clonotypes and omits some of them. There are approximately 200,000 clones in the sample; over 75% occur only once, and about an eighth lies in the top ten. Sequenced: peripheral blood. All receptors derive from a woman between 45 and 65 years old with acute or convalescent COVID-19. Both conserved end residues are part of each CDR3. A D gene is named only where the DNA matches it firmly. The listing skips clone size in some rows; elsewhere it reads once, few, many or a size class.

clone_size	j_call	d_call	v_call	cdr3_nt	cdr3_aa
-	TRBJ1-3	TRBD1	TRBV18	TGTGCCAGCTCACCACCCCCAAATATCGCCGGGACAGCCTCACTACTCTCTGGAAACACCATATATTTT	CASSPPPNIAGTASLLSGNTIYF
-	TRBJ2-7	TRBD2	TRBV3-1/TRBV3-2	TGTGCCAGCGGGCGTAGCGGGGAGGGCTACGAGCAGTACTTC	CASGRSGEGYEQYF
-	TRBJ2-7	-	TRBV5-1	TGCGCCAGCAGCTTGGACCTGGGCAACTACGAGCAGTACTTC	CASSLDLGNYEQYF
-	TRBJ1-5	-	TRBV27	TGTGCCAGCAGTCGATTGGGGACAAGCAATCAGCCCCAGCATTTT	CASSRLGTSNQPQHF
once	TRBJ1-2	-	TRBV7-2	TGTGCCAGCAGCTTAGCCGGAGGCGGCTACACCTTC	CASSLAGGGYTF
once	TRBJ2-7	TRBD2	TRBV5-1	TGCGCCAGCAGCTTGTTGCCTAGCGGGGGGCAAAGCTCCTACGAGCAGTACTTC	CASSLLPSGGQSSYEQYF
-	TRBJ1-6	TRBD1	TRBV7-9	TGTGCCAGCAGCTTCGAACGGGACAGGGTTTCACCCCTCCACTTT	CASSFERDRVSPLHF
few	TRBJ2-3	TRBD2	TRBV28	TGTGCCAGCAACGAGCGGGGGTATAGCACAGATACGCAGTATTTT	CASNERGYSTDTQYF
-	TRBJ2-1	-	TRBV21-1	TGTGCCAGCAGCAAACCTAGCGGGGGGCGGTCGGACGATGAGCAGTTCTTC	CASSKPSGGRSDDEQFF
-	TRBJ1-5	-	TRBV6-5	TGTGCCAGCCTCAACGACAAGGTTAATCAGCCCCAGCATTTT	CASLNDKVNQPQHF
-	TRBJ2-3	-	TRBV12-2	TGTGCAAGTCGCTTAGCCCCCGGCACAGATACGCAGTATTTT	CASRLAPGTDTQYF
-	TRBJ1-6	TRBD1	TRBV5-4	TGTGCCAGCAGACAAGAAGACAGGGGTGAAAATTCACCCCTCCACTTT	CASRQEDRGENSPLHF
-	TRBJ1-6	-	TRBV10-3	TGTGCCATCAGTGAGGCGCCCGGGACTGCTTCTGTTCACCTCCACTTT	CAISEAPGTASVHLHF
-	TRBJ1-4	-	TRBV21-1	TGTGCCAGCAACGGACAGGGGGGTAATGAAAAACTGTTTTTT	CASNGQGGNEKLFF
-	TRBJ1-5	-	TRBV3-1/TRBV3-2	TGTGCCAGCAGCCAAGGCGGAAATCAGCCCCAGCATTTT	CASSQGGNQPQHF
-	TRBJ2-1	-	TRBV9	TGTGCCAGCAGCGTAAGCAGCGGCTCCTACAATGAGCAGTTCTTC	CASSVSSGSYNEQFF
few	TRBJ2-7	TRBD1	TRBV27	TGTGCCAGCAGTTTATCCAGGGACAGGGGGATCGACGAGCAGTACTTC	CASSLSRDRGIDEQYF
-	TRBJ1-6	TRBD1	TRBV11-2	TGTGCCAGCAGCACTCAAGGGGGCGTTCCACCCCTCCACTTT	CASSTQGGVPPLHF
-	TRBJ2-7	TRBD1	TRBV5-5	TGTGCCAGCAGCCGGGACAGCCCTAGGCAGCCCAACGAGCAGTACTTC	CASSRDSPRQPNEQYF
-	TRBJ2-7	-	TRBV6-5	TGTGCCAGCGGGAGACATGTCTACGAGCAGTACTTC	CASGRHVYEQYF
-	TRBJ1-1	TRBD1	TRBV9	TGTGCCAGCAGCCCTAGGGGACAGTTGAACACTGAAGCTTTCTTT	CASSPRGQLNTEAFF
-	TRBJ2-7	TRBD2	TRBV5-4	TGTGCCAGCAGCTCGACTAGCGGACGCGAGCAGTACTTC	CASSSTSGREQYF
once	TRBJ1-4	-	TRBV6-1	TGTGCCAGCAGTGAAAGCGGCACTAATGAAAAACTGTTTTTT	CASSESGTNEKLFF
few	TRBJ1-1	TRBD1	TRBV18	TGTGCCAGCTCACCCACGACAGGGTTGGACACTGAAGCTTTCTTT	CASSPTTGLDTEAFF
-	TRBJ2-3	-	TRBV6-5	TGTGCCAGCAGTCGCTCACCTGGAGGAGATACGCAGTATTTT	CASSRSPGGDTQYF
-	TRBJ1-2	-	TRBV6-1	TGTGCCAGCAGTGACGGATTCCTAGGCTATGGCTACACCTTC	CASSDGFLGYGYTF
-	TRBJ1-5	-	TRBV28	TGTGCCAGCAGGTTAAAACAGGGACCTAGCAATCAGCCCCAGCATTTT	CASRLKQGPSNQPQHF
-	TRBJ2-1	-	TRBV7-9	TGTGCCAGCAGCTTCGGCGGGAATTCCAACAATGAGCAGTTCTTC	CASSFGGNSNNEQFF
once	TRBJ1-6	-	TRBV7-6	TGTGCCAGCAGCTTAGTCGGGGAAGGAAATTCACCCCTCCACTTT	CASSLVGEGNSPLHF
-	TRBJ2-7	-	TRBV19	TGTGCCAGTAGTATAGGTCGGAGGGTTAGCTACGAGCAGTACTTC	CASSIGRRVSYEQYF
-	TRBJ2-1	TRBD2	TRBV7-9	TGTGCCAGCAGCCTGGGACTAGCGGGAGGAAATGAGCAGTTCTTC	CASSLGLAGGNEQFF
-	TRBJ2-3	TRBD2	TRBV19	TGTGCCAGTAGCAGAGACCGACTAGCGGGGAGTAGCACAGATACGCAGTATTTT	CASSRDRLAGSSTDTQYF
-	TRBJ1-4	-	TRBV7-2	TGTGCCAGCAGCTTAACTCGACAGGTCGAAAAACTGTTTTTT	CASSLTRQVEKLFF
-	TRBJ2-7	-	TRBV5-4	TGTGCCAGCAGCCGGGGGAGACCCCAGAGCGAGCAGTACTTC	CASSRGRPQSEQYF
-	TRBJ1-6	-	TRBV28	TGTGCCAGCAGTACCGGGGAAGGGAACAATTCACCCCTCCACTTT	CASSTGEGNNSPLHF
-	TRBJ1-1	-	TRBV9	TGTGCCAGCTCCGTTGGACTCCTGAACACTGAAGCTTTCTTT	CASSVGLLNTEAFF
once	TRBJ1-4	-	TRBV11-2	TGTGCCAGCAGCTTGGGACTTTGGACCGAAAAACTGTTTTTT	CASSLGLWTEKLFF
-	TRBJ2-7	TRBD1	TRBV5-1	TGCGCCAGCAGCCGGACAGGGGCGAGTTCCTACGAGCAGTACTTC	CASSRTGASSYEQYF
-	TRBJ1-3	-	TRBV10-2	TGCGCCAGCAGTGAAAGGGGATTCTCTGGAAACACCATATATTTT	CASSERGFSGNTIYF
-	TRBJ2-7	TRBD2	TRBV5-4	TGTGCCAGCAGCTTGCGACTAGCGGGTAGATACGAGCAGTACTTC	CASSLRLAGRYEQYF
-	TRBJ2-5	-	TRBV6-5	TGTGCCAGCAGTTTAAACTCCGTAAGAGGGACCCAGTACTTC	CASSLNSVRGTQYF